The entry that follows covers one T cell receptor (beta chain) sequence. The data were obtained in a study of cytomegalovirus exposure and HLA in healthy donors. It was with 60 Vbeta and 13 Jbeta primers that the PCR ran. Data came from immunoSEQ multiplex PCR; TCRdb stores just in-frame clones and leaves some out. The sample includes about 97,000 clones, around 85% seen only once; the top ten take 4.5% to 6.5%. V was cut by 0 bases and J by 7 bases, with 8 bases left in between. CDR3 size: 13 residues. Germline CDR1 reads SGHNT; CDR2 reads YYREEE (reference sequence). J is TRBJ1-5 and V is TRBV5-4; no clear D gene. This sequence was found in a man aged 35-49 years in good health and CMV-seropositive. Specimen: PBMCs. The CDR3 DNA reads as TGTGCCAGCAGCTTGGATGGAGACCAGCCCCAGCATTTT. The encoded protein is CASSLDGDQPQHF.